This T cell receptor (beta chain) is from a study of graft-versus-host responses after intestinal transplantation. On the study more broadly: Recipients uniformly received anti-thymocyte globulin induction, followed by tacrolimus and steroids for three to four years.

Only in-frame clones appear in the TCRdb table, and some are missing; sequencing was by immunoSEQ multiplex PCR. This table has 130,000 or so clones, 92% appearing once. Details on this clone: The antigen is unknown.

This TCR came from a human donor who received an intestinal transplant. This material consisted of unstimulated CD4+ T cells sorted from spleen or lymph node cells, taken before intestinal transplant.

CDR3 region: CAGDQFYEQYF. In DNA, the CDR3 is TGTGCCGGCGATCAGTTCTACGAGCAGTACTTC. The chain uses TRBV27 and TRBJ2-5, with D uncertain. The DNA end lines up better with TRBJ2-7; the J call may be wrong. The CDR3 consists of 11 residues. Germline CDR1 MNHEY, CDR2 SMNVEV (reference sequence).